This passage covers 10 T cell receptor beta chains from one sample sequenced in a study of molecular identifiers for immune sequencing clone quantification. MiXCR was run by TCRdb on the PCR reads, yielding one entry per CDR3 protein. The data hold hundreds of thousands of distinct CDR3 sequences, with 25% observed a single time. Sequencing input: naive CD8+ T cells from blood, with Jurkat cell RNA spiked in. Regarding subset: FACS-sorted CD8+CD4-CCR7+CD45RA+ naive T cells. These receptors all stem from a human donor in good health. Some libraries in this study had Jurkat cell RNA spiked in.

As for this clonotype: One junction end disagrees with the germline gene, perhaps due to a read error. The chain's CDR3 is CASSEEVGGLSNQHQHF. CDR3 DNA sequence: TGTGCCAGCAGTGAGGAGGTTGGGGGTCTAAGCAATCAGCACCAGCATTTT. The gene calls are TRBV6-1 and TRBJ1-5; D perhaps matches TRBD1 (5 bases). This CDR3 region has 17 residues. The germline CDR1 and CDR2 sequences are MNHNS and SASEGT.

This clonotype was observed a handful of times. This chain connects TRBV19 to TRBJ1-1; D is possibly TRBD1 (5 bases). Trimming shortened V by 7 bases and J by 1 base, and 16 bases separated the two germline ends. Germline CDR1 and CDR2: LNHDA and SQIVND (reference sequence). CDR3 length: 15 amino acids. CDR3 loop: CASTLSQGPNTEAFF. The CDR3, as DNA: TGTGCCAGTACCCTATCCCAGGGCCCGAACACTGAAGCTTTCTTT.

This clonotype occurred a few times. V is TRBV15 and J is TRBJ2-1; 12 nucleotides line up with TRBD2. The germline V gene encodes CDR1 LNHNV and CDR2 YYDKDF (reference sequence). There are 16 residues in the CDR3. The V segment lost 2 bases and the J segment 4 bases; nucleotides outside the gene matches: 3. The CDR3 loop reads CATSRMGTSGYNEQFF. The CDR3 nucleotides are TGTGCCACCAGCAGAATGGGGACTAGCGGGTACAATGAGCAGTTCTTC.

The table lists this clonotype with a few counts. The chain carries TRBV5-6 and TRBJ2-7; D uncertain. Trimming removed 3 bases from V and 6 bases from J, with 7 bases in between. This CDR3 has 11 amino acids. CDR1 is SGHDT, CDR2 YYEEEE, per germline. The CDR3 sequence is CASSSRVEQYF. DNA for the CDR3: TGTGCCAGCAGCTCACGGGTCGAGCAGTACTTC.

In its sample, this clonotype was seen many times. This chain links TRBV3-1 with TRBJ1-2; 7 bases align to TRBD1. The CDR3 is 14 residues long. Germline V gene data show CDR1 as LGHDT and CDR2 as YNNKEL (reference sequence). Trimming at V came to 4 bases and at J to 8 bases, leaving 10 bases not matched to a gene. For the CDR3, the DNA is TGTGCCAGCAGCCCAGCAGGGGGAACGGACGGCTACACCTTC. Translated, it gives CASSPAGGTDGYTF.

V and J are TRBV19 and TRBJ2-7; the match to TRBD1 covers 8 bases. J gave up 7 bases and V 6 bases, and 14 bases lay outside the gene matches. Germline V gene sequence: CDR1 LNHDA, CDR2 SQIVND (reference sequence). The CDR3 loop spans 15 amino acids. DNA for the CDR3: TGTGCCAGTAGCGACAGACAGGGGATTACGGGGGAGCAGTACTTC. Translation gives CASSDRQGITGEQYF. Variable domain in full (rest from reference TRBV19 and TRBJ2-7): DGGITQSPKYLFRKEGQNVTLSCEQNLNHDAMYWYRQDPGQGLRLIYYSQIVNDFQKGDIAEGYSVSREKKESFPLTVTSAQKNPTAFYLCASSDRQGITGEQYFGPGTRLTVT.

The chain recombines TRBV19 with TRBJ1-6, with TRBD1 matching over 11 bases. Losses at the gene ends were 6 bases for V and 12 bases for J; bases not matched to a gene: 4. This CDR3 has 13 amino acids. Germline-derived CDR1 and CDR2 are LNHDA and SQIVND (reference sequence). CDR3 bases: TGTGCCAGTAGGGGACAGGGGGTATTACCCCTCCACTTT. This codes for CASRGQGVLPLHF.

The rearrangement uses TRBV9 and TRBJ2-3; D is unclear. The CDR3 consists of 14 residues. The germline V gene has CDR1 SGDLS and CDR2 YYNGEE. With 6 bases removed from V and 0 bases from J, the gap between germline ends came to 11 bases. In DNA, the CDR3 is TGTGCCAGCAATCCGGTCTCTAGCACAGATACGCAGTATTTT. Its protein is CASNPVSSTDTQYF. Looking up the rest from reference TRBV9 and TRBJ2-3 gives the full variable domain: DSGVTQTPKHLITATGQRVTLRCSPRSGDLSVYWYQQSLDQGLQFLIQYYNGEERAKGNILERFSAQQFPDLHSELNLSSLELGDSALYFCASNPVSSTDTQYFGPGTRLTVL.

This clonotype was seen a few times. The chain links TRBV19 to TRBJ2-7; TRBD1 aligns across 7 bases. This CDR3 is 15 amino acids long. Unmatched junction bases numbered 8, after V lost 3 bases and J lost 3 bases. Germline-derived CDR1 and CDR2 are LNHDA and SQIVND (reference sequence). This chain's CDR3 is CASSIGTGVRYEQYF. The CDR3 DNA reads TGTGCCAGTAGTATTGGCACAGGGGTTCGCTACGAGCAGTACTTC.

V gene TRBV6-1 combines with J gene TRBJ1-4; 9 bases line up with TRBD1. In germline, CDR1 is MNHNS, CDR2 SASEGT. The CDR3 runs to 15 residues. The V segment lost 2 bases and the J segment 4 bases; nucleotides outside the gene matches: 2. The CDR3 DNA is TGTGCCAGCAGTGAATCGGGACAGGGTAATGAAAAACTGTTTTTT. Amino acids: CASSESGQGNEKLFF.